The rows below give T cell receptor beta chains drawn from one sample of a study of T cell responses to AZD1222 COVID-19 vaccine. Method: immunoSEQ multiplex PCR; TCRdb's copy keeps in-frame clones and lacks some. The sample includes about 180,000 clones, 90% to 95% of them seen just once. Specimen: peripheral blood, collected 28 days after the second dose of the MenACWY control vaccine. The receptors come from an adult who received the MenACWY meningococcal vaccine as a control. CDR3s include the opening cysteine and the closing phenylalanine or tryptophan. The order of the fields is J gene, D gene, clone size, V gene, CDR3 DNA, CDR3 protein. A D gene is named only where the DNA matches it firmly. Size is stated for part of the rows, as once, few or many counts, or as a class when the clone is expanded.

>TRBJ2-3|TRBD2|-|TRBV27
TGTGCCAGCAGTTCCCTCCCGGGACTAGCGGGGGGGAAGAGTAATACGCAGTATTTT
CASSSLPGLAGGKSNTQYF
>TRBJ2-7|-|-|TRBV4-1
TGCGCCAGCAGCCAACTCTTACAGGGATCTGCGGCTTCCTACGAGCAGTACTTC
CASSQLLQGSAASYEQYF
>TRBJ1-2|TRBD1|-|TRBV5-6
TGTGCCAGCAGCTACACTACAGGGGTTGCTGGCTACACCTTC
CASSYTTGVAGYTF
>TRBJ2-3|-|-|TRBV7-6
TGTGCCAGCAGCTTAGCAGGGGCCAGGGATACGCAGTATTTT
CASSLAGARDTQYF
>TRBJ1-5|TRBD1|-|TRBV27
TGTGCCAGCAGTTCCGGGACAGGGCCTAATCAGCCCCAGCATTTT
CASSSGTGPNQPQHF
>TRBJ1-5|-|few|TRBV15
TGTGCCACCAGCAGAGAACGGCGTATTAGTCTACCGCATTTT
CATSRERRISLPHF
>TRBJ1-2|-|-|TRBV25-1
TGTGCCAGCAGTGAAGCGGGCTCGTCCTATGGCTACACCTTC
CASSEAGSSYGYTF
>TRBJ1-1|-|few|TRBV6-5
TGTGCCAGCAGTTACCGGGATGAAGCTTTCTTT
CASSYRDEAFF
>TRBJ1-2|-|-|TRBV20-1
TGCAGTGCTAGTCACCCGGGTCTCTATGGCTACACCTTC
CSASHPGLYGYTF
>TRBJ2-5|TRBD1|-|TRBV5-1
TGCGCCAGCAGCACACAGGGGCCCCAAGAGACCCAGTACTTC
CASSTQGPQETQYF
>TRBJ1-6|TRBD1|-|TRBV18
TGTGCCAGCTCCCCCTCGGACAGGGCGAATTCACCCCTCCACTTT
CASSPSDRANSPLHF
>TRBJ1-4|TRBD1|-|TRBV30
TGTGCCTGGAGCCGCGGGACAGGGACGACTAATGAAAAACTGTTTTTT
CAWSRGTGTTNEKLFF
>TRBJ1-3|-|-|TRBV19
TGTGCCAGTAGTCTCCTTCAGGCGAGCTCTGGAAACACCATATATTTT
CASSLLQASSGNTIYF
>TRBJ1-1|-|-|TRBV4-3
TGCGCCAGCAGCCCCAAAATAGGTTTGAACACTGAAGCTTTCTTT
CASSPKIGLNTEAFF
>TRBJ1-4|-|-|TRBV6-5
TGTGCCAGCAGTAATGACAGGAATAATGAAAAACTGTTTTTT
CASSNDRNNEKLFF
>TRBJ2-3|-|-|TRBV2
TGTGCCAGCAGTGTAGATGCTAGCACAGATACGCAGTATTTT
CASSVDASTDTQYF
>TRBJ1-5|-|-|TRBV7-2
TGTGCCAGCAGCTTAGGAGGTTTCAATCAGCCCCAGCATTTT
CASSLGGFNQPQHF
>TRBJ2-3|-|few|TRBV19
TGTGCCAGTAATGAGGGCACAGATACGCAGTATTTT
CASNEGTDTQYF
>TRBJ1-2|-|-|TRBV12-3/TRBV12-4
TGTGCCAGCAGTTTGGGGACCGGCTACACCTTC
CASSLGTGYTF
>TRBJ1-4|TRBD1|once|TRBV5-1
TGCGCCAGCAGCGCCGGGACAGTGAATGAAAAACTGTTTTTT
CASSAGTVNEKLFF
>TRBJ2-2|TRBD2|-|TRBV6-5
TGTGCCAGTACTTGGGGGGGTAGCCGCGGGGAGCTGTTTTTT
CASTWGGSRGELFF
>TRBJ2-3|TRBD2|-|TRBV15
TGTGCCACCAGCAGAGATTGGCGGGGGGGCACAGATACGCAGTATTTT
CATSRDWRGGTDTQYF
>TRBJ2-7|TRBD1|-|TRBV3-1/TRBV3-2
TGTGCCAGCAGCCAAGGGAGACAGGGGCGGCACGGCGAGCAGTACTTC
CASSQGRQGRHGEQYF
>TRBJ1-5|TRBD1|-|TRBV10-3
TGTGCCATCAGACCCGGGACAGGGCTTAGCAATCAGCCCCAGCATTTT
CAIRPGTGLSNQPQHF
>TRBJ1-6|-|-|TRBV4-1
TGCGCCAGCAGCCGGAAGGATGAGGGGGGATCACCCCTCCACTTT
CASSRKDEGGSPLHF
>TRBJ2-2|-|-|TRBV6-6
TGTGCCAGCAGTTCGGACGGACCCGCGAACACCGGGGAGCTGTTTTTT
CASSSDGPANTGELFF
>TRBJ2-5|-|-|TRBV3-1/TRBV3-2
TGTGCCAGCAGCCAAGGGACAGAGGCAGGGACCCAGTACTTC
CASSQGTEAGTQYF
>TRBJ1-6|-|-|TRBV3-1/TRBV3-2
TGTGCCAGCAGCCAAGCGAGTGGAAATTCACCCCTCCACTTT
CASSQASGNSPLHF
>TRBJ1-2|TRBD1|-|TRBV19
TGTGCCAGTAGTCTACAGGGGGCGCGAACGGGCTACACCTTC
CASSLQGARTGYTF
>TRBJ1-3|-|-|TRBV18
TGTGCCAGCTCATCATCCTCGACCGGTGGAAACACCATATATTTT
CASSSSSTGGNTIYF
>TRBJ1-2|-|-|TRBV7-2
TGTGCCAGCAGCTTCCCTAACTATGGCTACACCTTC
CASSFPNYGYTF
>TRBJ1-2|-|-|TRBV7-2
TGTGCCAGCAGCTCCCCCCCAGACTTTCATGGCTACACCTTC
CASSSPPDFHGYTF
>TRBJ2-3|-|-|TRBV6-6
TGTGCCAGCAGGGACAGCAGCACAGATACGCAGTATTTT
CASRDSSTDTQYF
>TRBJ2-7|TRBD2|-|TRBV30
TGTGCCTGGAGTTGGGGGAGGGGTGGATACGAGCAGTACTTC
CAWSWGRGGYEQYF
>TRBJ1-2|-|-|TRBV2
TGTGCCAGCACAGATCTCTTTAGCTATGGCTACACCTTC
CASTDLFSYGYTF
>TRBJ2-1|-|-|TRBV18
TGTGCCAGCTCACCAATGGATGAGCAGTTCTTC
CASSPMDEQFF
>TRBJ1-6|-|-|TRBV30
TGTGCCTGGAGTGTACAAGGGACGAACAATTCACCCCTCCACTTT
CAWSVQGTNNSPLHF
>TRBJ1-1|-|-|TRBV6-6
TGTGCCAGCAGTCGAGTTCACAGGGCGATGAACACTGAAGCTTTCTTT
CASSRVHRAMNTEAFF
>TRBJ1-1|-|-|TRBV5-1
TGCGCCAGCAGTACCGGGGGATTGTACACTGAAGCTTTCTTT
CASSTGGLYTEAFF
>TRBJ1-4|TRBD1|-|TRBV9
TGTGCCAGCAGCGCGGGACAGGCTAATGAAAAACTGTTTTTT
CASSAGQANEKLFF
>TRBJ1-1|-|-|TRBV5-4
TGTGCCAGCAGCTATAAGACAGGGAACACTGAAGCTTTCTTT
CASSYKTGNTEAFF
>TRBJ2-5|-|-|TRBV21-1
TGTGCCAGCAGCAAAGGAAGGACAGGGGATTACAAGGCTCAAGAGACCCAGTACTTC
CASSKGRTGDYKAQETQYF
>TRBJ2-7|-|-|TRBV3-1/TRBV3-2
TGTGCCAGCAGCCTATCCATAAGTCAAGACGAGCAGTACTTC
CASSLSISQDEQYF
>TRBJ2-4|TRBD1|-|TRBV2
TGTGCCAGCAGAGGGGGCGGTACAAGGGGCAAAAACATTCAGTACTTC
CASRGGGTRGKNIQYF
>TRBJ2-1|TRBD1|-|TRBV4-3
TGCGCCAGCAGCACGGACAGGGCGAATGAGCAGTTCTTC
CASSTDRANEQFF
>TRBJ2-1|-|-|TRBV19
TGTGCCAGTAGTCCCCGAAGGGCGGCCAGTCCCTACAATGAGCAGTTCTTC
CASSPRRAASPYNEQFF